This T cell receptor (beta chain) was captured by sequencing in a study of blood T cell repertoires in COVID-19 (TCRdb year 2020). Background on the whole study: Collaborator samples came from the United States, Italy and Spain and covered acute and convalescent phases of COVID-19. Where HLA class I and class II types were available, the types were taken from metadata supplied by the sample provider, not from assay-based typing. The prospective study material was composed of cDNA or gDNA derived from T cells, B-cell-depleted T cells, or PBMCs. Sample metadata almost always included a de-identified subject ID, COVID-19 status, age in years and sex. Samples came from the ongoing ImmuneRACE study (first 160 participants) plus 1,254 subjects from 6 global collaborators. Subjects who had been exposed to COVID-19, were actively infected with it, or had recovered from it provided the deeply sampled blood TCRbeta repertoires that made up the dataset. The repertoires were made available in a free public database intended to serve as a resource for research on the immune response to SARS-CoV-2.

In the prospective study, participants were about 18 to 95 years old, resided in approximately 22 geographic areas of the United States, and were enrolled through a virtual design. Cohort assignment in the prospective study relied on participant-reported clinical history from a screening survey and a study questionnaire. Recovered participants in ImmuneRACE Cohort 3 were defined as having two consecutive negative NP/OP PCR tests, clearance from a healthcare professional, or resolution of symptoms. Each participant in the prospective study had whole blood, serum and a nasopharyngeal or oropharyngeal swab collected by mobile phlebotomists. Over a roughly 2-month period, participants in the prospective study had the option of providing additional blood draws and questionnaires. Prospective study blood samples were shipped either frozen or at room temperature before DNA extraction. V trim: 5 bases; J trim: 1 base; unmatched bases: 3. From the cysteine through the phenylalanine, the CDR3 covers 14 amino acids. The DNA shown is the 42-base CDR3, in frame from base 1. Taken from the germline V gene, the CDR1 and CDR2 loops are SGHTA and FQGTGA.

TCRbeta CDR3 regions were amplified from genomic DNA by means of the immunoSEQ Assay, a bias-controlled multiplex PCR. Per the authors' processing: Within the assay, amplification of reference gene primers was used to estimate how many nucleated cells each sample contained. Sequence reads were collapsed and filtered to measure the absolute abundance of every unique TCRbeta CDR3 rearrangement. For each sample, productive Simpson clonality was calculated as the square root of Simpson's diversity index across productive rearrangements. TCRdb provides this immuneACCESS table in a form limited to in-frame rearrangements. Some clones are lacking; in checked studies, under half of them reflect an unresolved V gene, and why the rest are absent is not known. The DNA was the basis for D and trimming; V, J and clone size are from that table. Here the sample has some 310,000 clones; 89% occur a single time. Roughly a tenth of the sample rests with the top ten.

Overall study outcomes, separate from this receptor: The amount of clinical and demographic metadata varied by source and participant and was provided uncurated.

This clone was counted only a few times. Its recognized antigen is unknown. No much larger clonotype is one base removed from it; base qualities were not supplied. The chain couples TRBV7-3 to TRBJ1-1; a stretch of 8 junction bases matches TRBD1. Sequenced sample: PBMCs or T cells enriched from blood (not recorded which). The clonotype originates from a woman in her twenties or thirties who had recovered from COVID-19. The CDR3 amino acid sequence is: CASSPGQENTEAFF. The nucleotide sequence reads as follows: TGTGCCAGCAGCCCGGGACAGGAGAACACTGAAGCTTTCTTT.